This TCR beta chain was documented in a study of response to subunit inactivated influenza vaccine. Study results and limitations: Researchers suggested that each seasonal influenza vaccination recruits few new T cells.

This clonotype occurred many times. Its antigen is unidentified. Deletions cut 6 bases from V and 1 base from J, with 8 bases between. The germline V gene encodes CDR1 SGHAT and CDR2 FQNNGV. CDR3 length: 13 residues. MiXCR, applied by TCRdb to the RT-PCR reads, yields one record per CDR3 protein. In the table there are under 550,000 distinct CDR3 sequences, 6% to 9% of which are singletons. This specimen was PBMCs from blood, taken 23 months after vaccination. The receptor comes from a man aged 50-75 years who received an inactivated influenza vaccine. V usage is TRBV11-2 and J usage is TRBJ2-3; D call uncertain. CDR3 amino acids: CASSPTGTDTQYF. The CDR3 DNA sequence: TGTGCCAGCAGTCCCACAGGCACAGATACGCAGTATTTT.